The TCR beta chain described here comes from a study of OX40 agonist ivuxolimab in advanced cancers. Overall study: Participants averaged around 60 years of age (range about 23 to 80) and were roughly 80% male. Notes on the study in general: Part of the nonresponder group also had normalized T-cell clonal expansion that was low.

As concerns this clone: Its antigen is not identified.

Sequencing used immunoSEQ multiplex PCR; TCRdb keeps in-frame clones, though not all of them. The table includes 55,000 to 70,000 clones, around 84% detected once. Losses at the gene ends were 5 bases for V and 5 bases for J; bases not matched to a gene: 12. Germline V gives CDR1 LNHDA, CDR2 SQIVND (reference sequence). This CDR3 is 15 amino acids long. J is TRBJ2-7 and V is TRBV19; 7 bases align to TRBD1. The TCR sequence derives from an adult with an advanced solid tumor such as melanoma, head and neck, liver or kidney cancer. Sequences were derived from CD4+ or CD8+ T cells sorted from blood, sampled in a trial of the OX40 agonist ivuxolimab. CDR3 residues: CASSSRRQGIHEQYF. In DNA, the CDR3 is TGTGCCAGTAGTTCCCGGAGACAGGGAATCCACGAGCAGTACTTC.